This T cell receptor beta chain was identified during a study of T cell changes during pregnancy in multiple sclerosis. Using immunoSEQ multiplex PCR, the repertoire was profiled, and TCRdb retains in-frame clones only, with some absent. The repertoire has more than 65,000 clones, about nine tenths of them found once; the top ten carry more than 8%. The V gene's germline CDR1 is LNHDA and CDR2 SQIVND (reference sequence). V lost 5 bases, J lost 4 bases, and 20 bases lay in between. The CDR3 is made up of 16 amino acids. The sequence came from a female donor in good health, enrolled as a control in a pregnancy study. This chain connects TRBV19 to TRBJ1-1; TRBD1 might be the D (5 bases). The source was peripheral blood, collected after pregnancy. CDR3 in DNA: TGTGCCAGTAGTCTTCCTCCGACAGTTAGGAGCACTGAAGCTTTCTTT. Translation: CASSLPPTVRSTEAFF.